This TCR beta chain was identified in a study of T cells in Graves' hyperthyroidism and ophthalmopathy. Whole-study context: Prior to any treatment, at the point of initial diagnosis, peripheral blood was collected.

Among ophthalmopathy patients, the Clinical Activity Score reached at least 3, the NOSPECS grade reached at least 4, and duration remained under 3 months. RNA transcripts gave rise to amplified TCR beta CDR3 regions. Using the HTBI primer set, a first-round RT-PCR was run on the TCR CDR3. From the multiplex PCR reads, TCRdb called clonotypes with MiXCR, one entry per CDR3 protein. The repertoire consists of approximately 690,000 distinct CDR3 sequences, with about 20% occurring once and the leading ten covering roughly a third. Between the trimmed V and J ends, which lost 6 bases and 8 bases, there was a span of 10 bases. Germline lookup yields CDR1 MNHEY and CDR2 SVGEGT. The CDR3 runs to 11 residues.

The TCR originated in a man in his thirties or forties with Graves' ophthalmopathy. The sample was blood. V is TRBV6-2 or TRBV6-3 and J is TRBJ1-2, with D tentatively TRBD1 (5 bases). The CDR3 here is CASRKGAGYTF. CDR3 DNA sequence: TGTGCCAGCAGGAAAGGGGCGGGCTACACCTTC.